These 22 T cell receptor beta chains originate from one sample sequenced in a study of CD8+ T cells in alopecia areata. Extracted from the samples, RNA was reverse transcribed into cDNA to serve as the sequencing template. Assay: immunoSEQ multiplex PCR; the TCRdb copy retains only in-frame clones and omits some. Among under 200,000 clones listed, around three fifths were seen once. Sample treatment: oral pan-JAK inhibitor, 5-10 mg twice daily. This material consisted of CD4+ T cells sorted from blood, taken at week 24, from a patient treated with tofacitinib. Receptors originate from a human donor with alopecia areata.

As DNA, the CDR3 is TGCGCCAGCAGCTTGATGGGATGGGAAGAGACCCAGTACTTC. Amino acid sequence: CASSLMGWEETQYF. V and J are TRBV5-1 and TRBJ2-5; D is undetermined. V was clipped by 1 base and J by 3 bases, with 10 bases between them. The CDR3 runs 14 residues. CDR1 and CDR2 (germline): SGHRS, YFSETQ.

The J gene is TRBJ2-3, the V gene TRBV9; D may correspond to TRBD1 or TRBD2 (5 bases each). Germline V lookup: CDR1 SGDLS, CDR2 YYNGEE. The length of the CDR3 is 15 residues. V was cut by 0 bases and J by 2 bases, with 10 bases left in between. This chain's CDR3 is CASSVGGINTDTQYF. Here the CDR3 DNA reads TGTGCCAGCAGCGTAGGGGGGATCAACACAGATACGCAGTATTTT. Combining the CDR3 with reference TRBV9 and TRBJ2-3 gives the whole variable domain DSGVTQTPKHLITATGQRVTLRCSPRSGDLSVYWYQQSLDQGLQFLIQYYNGEERAKGNILERFSAQQFPDLHSELNLSSLELGDSALYFCASSVGGINTDTQYFGPGTRLTVL.

The V call is TRBV29-1, the J call TRBJ2-5, with TRBD1 matching 8 bases. V lost 8 bases to trimming and J lost 3 bases; unmatched junction nucleotides: 8. The CDR3 extends over 13 amino acids. Germline V gene data show CDR1 as SQVTM and CDR2 as ANQGSEA. The CDR3 is CSTNGQGEETQYF. The DNA of the CDR3 is TGCAGCACGAACGGACAGGGCGAAGAGACCCAGTACTTC.

This clone appeared a single time. The chain has TRBV7-9 and TRBJ2-5, with 13 nucleotides matching TRBD2. Per the germline V gene, CDR1 is SEHNR and CDR2 is FQNEAQ (reference sequence). The CDR3 runs 17 residues. Germline trimming cut 5 bases from V and 5 bases from J; bases unmatched to any gene: 11. Here the CDR3 reads CASSTSGLAGPSETQYF. The CDR3, as DNA: TGTGCCAGCAGCACATCGGGACTAGCGGGGCCCTCGGAGACCCAGTACTTC.

There are a few counts of this clone. The genes are TRBV30 and TRBJ2-7, with TRBD1 matching 12 bases. Unmatched junction bases numbered 14, after V lost 2 bases and J lost 6 bases. This CDR3 region has 17 residues. From germline, CDR1 is GTSNPN and CDR2 SVGIG (reference sequence). Here the CDR3 reads CAWSPPLGTGGGSEQYF. The CDR3 DNA reads as TGTGCCTGGAGTCCCCCCCTGGGGACAGGGGGCGGATCCGAGCAGTACTTC.

The V and J genes are TRBV19 and TRBJ2-3, with 10 bases matching TRBD2. The V gene's germline CDR1 is LNHDA and CDR2 SQIVND (reference sequence). This CDR3 contains 13 residues. Losses at the gene ends were 6 bases for V and 3 bases for J; bases not matched to a gene: 0. The CDR3 spells CASRTSGTDTQYF. CDR3 sequence (DNA): TGTGCCAGTAGGACTAGCGGGACAGATACGCAGTATTTT.

This clone turned up a few times. The rearrangement links TRBV4-2 to TRBJ2-5; TRBD2 aligns across 12 bases. The germline gives CDR1 LGHNA, CDR2 YNFKEQ. This CDR3 comprises 18 residues. V shed 0 bases, J shed 2 bases, and the junction held 7 bases outside the gene matches. DNA of the CDR3: TGTGCCAGCAGCCAAGAGCTAGCGGGGGGGCGGCGGCAAGAGACCCAGTACTTC. It translates to CASSQELAGGRRQETQYF.

This clone was counted only a few times. The gene calls are TRBV11-2 and TRBJ2-5, with 7 bases fitting TRBD1. J was trimmed by 5 bases and V by 5 bases; bases with no gene match: 14. This CDR3 comprises 16 residues. Germline V gene sequence: CDR1 SGHAT, CDR2 FQNNGV. CDR3 nucleotide sequence: TGTGCCAGCAGCGCAACAGGGGTCCAGAGTAGGGAGACCCAGTACTTC. Translation gives CASSATGVQSRETQYF. Using reference TRBV11-2 and TRBJ2-5 for the parts outside the CDR3, the full variable domain is EAGVAQSPRYKIIEKRQSVAFWCNPISGHATLYWYQQILGQGPKLLIQFQNNGVVDDSQLPKDRFSAERLKGVDSTLKIQPAKLEDSAVYLCASSATGVQSRETQYFGPGTRLLVL.

This clone was seen more than once but under ten times. V is TRBV7-8 and J is TRBJ1-6; D remains ambiguous. CDR3 length: 14 residues. Trimming removed 5 bases from V and 1 base from J, with 6 bases in between. Germline assignment: CDR1 SGHVS and CDR2 FQNEAQ. The CDR3 sequence is CASSDYSYNSPLHF. The CDR3 coding sequence is TGTGCCAGCAGCGACTATTCCTATAATTCACCCCTCCACTTT. The variable domain in full, with the rest retrieved from reference TRBV7-8 and TRBJ1-6, is GAGVSQSPRYKVAKRGQDVALRCDPISGHVSLFWYQQALGQGPEFLTYFQNEAQLDKSGLPSDRFFAERPEGSVSTLKIQRTQQEDSAVYLCASSDYSYNSPLHFGNGTRLTVT.

V is TRBV4-2 and J is TRBJ1-5, with a tentative D call TRBD1 (5 bases). V gave up 8 bases and J gave up 4 bases, with 12 bases separating them. The CDR3 spans 13 residues. Germline CDR1 is LGHNA and CDR2 is YNFKEQ. DNA for the CDR3: TGTGCCAGCGCTCGGGACGGTAATCAGCCCCAGCATTTT. Encoded protein: CASARDGNQPQHF.

The V call is TRBV29-1, the J call TRBJ1-2, with TRBD1 matching 7 bases. The CDR3 is 14 residues long. With 4 bases clipped from V and 6 bases from J, the junction kept 11 bases outside the gene matches. Germline V gene data show CDR1 as SQVTM and CDR2 as ANQGSEA. CDR3 residues: CSVARRRGRDGYTF. The CDR3 DNA is TGCAGCGTTGCTCGCCGGAGGGGGCGCGATGGCTACACCTTC.

The chain links TRBV28 to TRBJ2-7; 9 bases fit TRBD1. This CDR3 has 14 amino acids. V was clipped by 8 bases and J by 4 bases; unmatched bases: 9. Looked up from germline, CDR1 is MDHEN and CDR2 is SYDVKM. DNA for the CDR3: TGTGCCAGCCTTCCCGGGACAGGGTCATACGAGCAGTACTTC. This encodes CASLPGTGSYEQYF.

This clone has more than one count but fewer than ten. The gene calls are TRBV29-1 and TRBJ2-5; D is undetermined. Germline CDR1 and CDR2: SQVTM and ANQGSEA. The CDR3 totals 12 residues. With 4 bases removed from V and 2 bases from J, the gap between germline ends came to 8 bases. CDR3 residues: CSVGLSQETQYF. The DNA for the CDR3 is TGCAGCGTTGGTCTTAGTCAAGAGACCCAGTACTTC.

This chain uses TRBV7-9 with TRBJ1-4; tentatively, D is TRBD1 (5 bases). Trimming stripped 5 bases from V and 4 bases from J, with 11 bases between. Germline CDR1 and CDR2: SEHNR and FQNEAQ (reference sequence). The CDR3 is 14 residues long. The CDR3 nucleotides are TGTGCCAGCAGCGGGACGGCCCTTAATGAAAAACTGTTTTTT. It encodes CASSGTALNEKLFF.

The rearrangement joins TRBV25-1 to TRBJ2-7, with 9 bases that match TRBD1. The CDR3 covers 13 residues. V shed 8 bases, J shed 5 bases, and the junction held 7 bases outside the gene matches. Germline V gene data show CDR1 as MGHDK and CDR2 as SYGVNS. The CDR3 nucleotides read TGTGCCAGCGGGACAGGGTACGGAAACGAGCAGTACTTC. It specifies CASGTGYGNEQYF.

The table lists this clone with a few counts. The CDR3 DNA reads as TGTGCCAGCAGCTTCACAGGGTCCACCGGGGAGCTGTTTTTT. The encoded protein is CASSFTGSTGELFF. V and J are TRBV7-9 and TRBJ2-2; possibly TRBD1 for D (6 bases). The V and J ends lost 3 bases and 4 bases respectively, with 9 bases between them. In germline, CDR1 is SEHNR, CDR2 FQNEAQ (reference sequence). This CDR3 contains 14 residues.

Notes on this clone: An end of the junction differs from the germline gene, which may be a read error. The chain joins TRBV29-1 to TRBJ2-2; tentative D call: TRBD1 (6 bases). The CDR3 has 12 amino acids. Looked up from germline, CDR1 is SQVTM and CDR2 is ANQGSEA. The CDR3 DNA follows: TGCAGCGTTCCGGCAGGGGCCGGAGAGCTGTTTTTT. Translated, it gives CSVPAGAGELFF.

The chain has TRBV29-1 and TRBJ2-7; 9 bases are shared with TRBD1. The V and J ends lost 7 bases and 3 bases, in that order; junction bases with no gene match: 4. Germline-derived CDR1 and CDR2 are SQVTM and ANQGSEA. There are 12 residues in the CDR3. CDR3 in DNA: TGCAGCGCGGGACAGGGAGGCTACGAGCAGTACTTC. It yields the protein CSAGQGGYEQYF.

This clone was detected once. The chain links TRBV4-2 to TRBJ1-6; 7 positions match TRBD1. Trimming at V came to 4 bases and at J to 10 bases, leaving 10 bases not matched to a gene. The V gene's germline CDR1 is LGHNA and CDR2 YNFKEQ. CDR3 size: 15 residues. The CDR3 region is CASSPATGRFSPLHF. The CDR3 coding sequence is TGTGCCAGCAGCCCAGCGACAGGGAGGTTCTCACCCCTCCACTTT.

With regard to this clone: The identical CDR3 is also encoded by other nucleotide sequences in the sample. The chain uses TRBV29-1 and TRBJ2-4; D possibly corresponds to TRBD2 (6 bases). Germline V gives CDR1 SQVTM, CDR2 ANQGSEA. The CDR3 spans 13 residues. V shed 6 bases and J shed 0 bases, with 9 bases lying between them. CDR3 loop: CSVGGLAKNIQYF. The CDR3 nucleotides read TGCAGCGTCGGGGGACTAGCCAAAAACATTCAGTACTTC.

This clone showed up just a few times. This chain links TRBV4-1 with TRBJ2-2; 9 positions agree with TRBD1. From germline, CDR1 is MGHRA and CDR2 YSYEKL. This CDR3 comprises 16 residues. The V segment lost 1 base and the J segment 3 bases; nucleotides outside the gene matches: 3. The CDR3 is CASSQGTGVYTGELFF. The DNA of the CDR3 is TGCGCCAGCAGCCAAGGGACAGGGGTGTACACCGGGGAGCTGTTTTTT.

The chain employs TRBV9 and TRBJ2-3; D is unclear. There are 16 residues in the CDR3. CDR1 SGDLS and CDR2 YYNGEE come from the germline V gene. Trimming shortened V by 0 bases and J by 0 bases, and 11 bases separated the two germline ends. The CDR3 reads CASSVEGQPSTDTQYF. CDR3 coding DNA: TGTGCCAGCAGCGTAGAAGGCCAGCCGAGCACAGATACGCAGTATTTT.